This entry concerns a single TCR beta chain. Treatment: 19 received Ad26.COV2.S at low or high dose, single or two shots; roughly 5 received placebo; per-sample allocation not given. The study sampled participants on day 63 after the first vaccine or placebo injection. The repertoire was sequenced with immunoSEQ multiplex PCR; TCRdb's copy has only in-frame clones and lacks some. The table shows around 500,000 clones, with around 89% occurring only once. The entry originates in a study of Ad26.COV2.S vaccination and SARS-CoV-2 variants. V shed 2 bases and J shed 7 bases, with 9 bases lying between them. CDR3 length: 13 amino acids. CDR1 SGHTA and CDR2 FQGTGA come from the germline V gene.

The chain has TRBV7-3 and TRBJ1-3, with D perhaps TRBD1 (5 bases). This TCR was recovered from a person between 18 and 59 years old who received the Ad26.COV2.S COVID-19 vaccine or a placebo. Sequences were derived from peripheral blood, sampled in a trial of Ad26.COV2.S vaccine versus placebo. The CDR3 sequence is CASSLAWGNTIYF. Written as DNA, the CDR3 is TGTGCCAGCAGCTTAGCCTGGGGGAACACCATATATTTT.